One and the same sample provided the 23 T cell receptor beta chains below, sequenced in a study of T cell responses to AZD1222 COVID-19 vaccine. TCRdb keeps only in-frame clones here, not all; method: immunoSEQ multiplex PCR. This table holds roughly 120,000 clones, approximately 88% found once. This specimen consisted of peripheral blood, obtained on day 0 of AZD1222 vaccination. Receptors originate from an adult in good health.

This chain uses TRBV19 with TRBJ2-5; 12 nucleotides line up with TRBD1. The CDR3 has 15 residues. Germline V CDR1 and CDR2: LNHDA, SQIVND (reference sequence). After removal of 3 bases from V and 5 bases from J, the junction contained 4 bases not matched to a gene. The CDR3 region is CASSIGTGGLETQYF. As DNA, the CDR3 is TGTGCCAGTAGTATTGGGACAGGGGGCCTGGAGACCCAGTACTTC.

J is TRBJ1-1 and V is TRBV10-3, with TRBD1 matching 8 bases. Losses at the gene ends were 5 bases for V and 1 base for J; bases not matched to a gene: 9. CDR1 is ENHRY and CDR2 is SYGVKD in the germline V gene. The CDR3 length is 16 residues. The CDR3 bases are TGTGCCATCAGTACCAACTGGGGGACAGGGAACACTGAAGCTTTCTTT. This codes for CAISTNWGTGNTEAFF.

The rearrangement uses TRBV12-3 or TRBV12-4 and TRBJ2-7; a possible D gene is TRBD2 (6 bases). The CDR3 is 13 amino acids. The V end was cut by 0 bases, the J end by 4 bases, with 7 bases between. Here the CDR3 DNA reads TGTGCCAGCAGTTTAGCCGGGGGATACGAGCAGTACTTC. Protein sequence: CASSLAGGYEQYF.

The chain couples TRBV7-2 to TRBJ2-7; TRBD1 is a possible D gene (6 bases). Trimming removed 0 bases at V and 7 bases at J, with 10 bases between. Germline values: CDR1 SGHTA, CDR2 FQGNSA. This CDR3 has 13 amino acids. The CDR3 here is CASSLAGHLEQYF. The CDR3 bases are TGTGCCAGCAGCTTAGCGGGACACCTAGAGCAGTACTTC.

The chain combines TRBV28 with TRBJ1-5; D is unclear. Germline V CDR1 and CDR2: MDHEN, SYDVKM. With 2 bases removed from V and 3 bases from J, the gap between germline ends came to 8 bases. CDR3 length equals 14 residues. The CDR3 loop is CASSLRRNNQPQHF. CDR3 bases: TGTGCCAGCAGTTTACGGCGCAACAATCAGCCCCAGCATTTT.

The chain's CDR3 is CASSWWTGAKSTEAFF. DNA of the CDR3: TGTGCCAGCAGCTGGTGGACAGGGGCCAAGAGCACTGAAGCTTTCTTT. V and J are TRBV7-2 and TRBJ1-1, with 9 positions matching TRBD1. Unmatched junction bases numbered 10, after V lost 4 bases and J lost 4 bases. The CDR3 is 16 residues long. The germline gives CDR1 SGHTA, CDR2 FQGNSA.

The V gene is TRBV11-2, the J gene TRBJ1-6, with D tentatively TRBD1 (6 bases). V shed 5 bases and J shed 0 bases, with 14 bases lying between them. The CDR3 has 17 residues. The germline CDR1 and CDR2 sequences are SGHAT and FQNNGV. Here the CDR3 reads CASSGGRGSSYNSPLHF. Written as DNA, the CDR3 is TGTGCCAGCAGCGGGGGGCGGGGAAGCTCCTATAATTCACCCCTCCACTTT.

Written as DNA, the CDR3 is TGTGCCAGCAGCCAAGTGACGACGGGCCTCTACGAGCAGTACTTC. This sequence encodes CASSQVTTGLYEQYF. This chain connects TRBV3-1 (or the pseudogene TRBV3-2) to TRBJ2-7, with D hard to call. The V gene's germline CDR1 is LGHDT and CDR2 YNNKEL (reference sequence). CDR3 length: 15 residues. V was trimmed by 1 base and J by 3 bases, leaving 13 bases between them.

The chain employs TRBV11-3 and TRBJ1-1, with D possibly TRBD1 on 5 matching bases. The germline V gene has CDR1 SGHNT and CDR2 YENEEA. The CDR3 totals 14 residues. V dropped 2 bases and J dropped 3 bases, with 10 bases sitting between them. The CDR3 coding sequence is TGTGCCAGCAGCTTACAGGGATCCTACACTGAAGCTTTCTTT. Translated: CASSLQGSYTEAFF.

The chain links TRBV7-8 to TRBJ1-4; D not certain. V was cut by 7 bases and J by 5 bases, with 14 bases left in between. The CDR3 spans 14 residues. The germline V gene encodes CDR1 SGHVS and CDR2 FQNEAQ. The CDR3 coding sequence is TGTGCCAGCACCACCCGCGGCCTGAATGAAAAACTGTTTTTT. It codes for CASTTRGLNEKLFF.

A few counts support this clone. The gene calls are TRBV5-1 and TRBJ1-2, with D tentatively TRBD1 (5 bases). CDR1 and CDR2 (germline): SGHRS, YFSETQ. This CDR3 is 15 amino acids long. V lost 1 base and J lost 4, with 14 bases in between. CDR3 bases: TGCGCCAGCAGCTTGTCCGGCAGGGAGGCCTATGGCTACACCTTC. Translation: CASSLSGREAYGYTF. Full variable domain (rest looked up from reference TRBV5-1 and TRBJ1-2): KAGVTQTPRYLIKTRGQQVTLSCSPISGHRSVSWYQQTPGQGLQFLFEYFSETQRNKGNFPGRFSGRQFSNSRSEMNVSTLELGDSALYLCASSLSGREAYGYTFGSGTRLTVV.

The CDR3 DNA is TGTGCCAGCAGCGTAGACGGATATTCTGGAAACACCATATATTTT. Protein product: CASSVDGYSGNTIYF. The V and J genes are TRBV9 and TRBJ1-3, with D unclear. V was cut by 0 bases and J by 1 base, with 8 bases left in between. The germline CDR1 and CDR2 sequences are SGDLS and YYNGEE. The length of the CDR3 is 15 residues. Based on the CDR3 plus reference TRBV9 and TRBJ1-3, the full variable domain is DSGVTQTPKHLITATGQRVTLRCSPRSGDLSVYWYQQSLDQGLQFLIQYYNGEERAKGNILERFSAQQFPDLHSELNLSSLELGDSALYFCASSVDGYSGNTIYFGEGSWLTVV.

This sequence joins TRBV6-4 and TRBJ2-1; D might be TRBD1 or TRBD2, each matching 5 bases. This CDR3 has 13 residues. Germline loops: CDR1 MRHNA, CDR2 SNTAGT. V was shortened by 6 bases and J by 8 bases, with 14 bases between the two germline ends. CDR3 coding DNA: TGTGCCAGCAGCGCGGCAGAGGGACATGAGCAGTTCTTC. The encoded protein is CASSAAEGHEQFF.

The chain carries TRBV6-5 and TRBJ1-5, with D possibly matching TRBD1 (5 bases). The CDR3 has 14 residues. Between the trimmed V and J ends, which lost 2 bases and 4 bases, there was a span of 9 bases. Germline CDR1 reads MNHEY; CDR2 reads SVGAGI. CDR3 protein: CASSYRGGNQPQHF. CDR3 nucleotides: TGTGCCAGCAGTTACCGCGGGGGGAATCAGCCCCAGCATTTT.

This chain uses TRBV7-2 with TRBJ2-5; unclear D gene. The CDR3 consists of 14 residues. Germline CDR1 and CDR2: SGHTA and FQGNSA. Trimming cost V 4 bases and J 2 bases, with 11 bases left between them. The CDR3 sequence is CASSSASVQETQYF. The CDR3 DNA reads TGTGCCAGCAGCTCCGCGTCGGTTCAAGAGACCCAGTACTTC.

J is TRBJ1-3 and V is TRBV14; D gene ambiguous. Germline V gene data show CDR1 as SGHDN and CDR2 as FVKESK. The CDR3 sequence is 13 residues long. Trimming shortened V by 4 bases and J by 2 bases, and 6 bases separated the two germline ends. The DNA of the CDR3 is TGTGCCAGCAGCCCCGGGACTGGAAACACCATATATTTT. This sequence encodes CASSPGTGNTIYF.

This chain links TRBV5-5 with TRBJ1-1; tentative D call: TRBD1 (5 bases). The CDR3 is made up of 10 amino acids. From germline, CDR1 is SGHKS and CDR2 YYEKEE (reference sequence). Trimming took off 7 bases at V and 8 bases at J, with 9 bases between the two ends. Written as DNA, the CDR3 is TGTGCCAGCGGTCACAGGGAAGCTTTCTTT. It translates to CASGHREAFF.

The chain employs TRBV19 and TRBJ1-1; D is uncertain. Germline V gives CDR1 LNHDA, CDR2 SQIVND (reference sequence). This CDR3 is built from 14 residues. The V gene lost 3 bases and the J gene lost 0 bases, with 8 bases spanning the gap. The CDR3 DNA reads TGTGCCAGTAGTATGGTCTTAATGAACACTGAAGCTTTCTTT. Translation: CASSMVLMNTEAFF.

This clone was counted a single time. CDR3 loop: CSVSQGGQPQHF. The CDR3 DNA is TGCAGCGTTTCACAGGGGGGTCAGCCCCAGCATTTT. The gene calls are TRBV29-1 and TRBJ1-5; 8 bases align to TRBD1. The CDR3 contains 12 residues. Per germline, CDR1 SQVTM and CDR2 ANQGSEA. V trimming: 5 bases; J trimming: 6 bases; junction bases outside the gene matches: 3.

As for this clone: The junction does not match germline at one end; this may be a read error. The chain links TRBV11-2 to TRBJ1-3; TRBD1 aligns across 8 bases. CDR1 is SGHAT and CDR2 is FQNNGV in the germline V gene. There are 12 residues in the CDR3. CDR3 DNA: TGTGCCAGCAGCGCCCTGGGACAGGCTATCACATTT. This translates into CASSALGQAITF.

The CDR3 sequence: CASSLVEETQYF. The CDR3 region has the DNA TGTGCCAGCAGTCTAGTAGAGGAGACCCAGTACTTC. The chain joins TRBV6-5 to TRBJ2-5, with unresolved D. Trimming left V 5 bases short and J 5 bases short, with 9 bases between. In germline, CDR1 is MNHEY, CDR2 SVGAGI. The CDR3 has 12 residues.

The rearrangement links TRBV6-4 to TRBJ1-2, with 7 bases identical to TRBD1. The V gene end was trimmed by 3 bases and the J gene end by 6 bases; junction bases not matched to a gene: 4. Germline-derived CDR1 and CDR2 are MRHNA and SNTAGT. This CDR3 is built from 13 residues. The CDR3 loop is CASSDRQGNGYTF. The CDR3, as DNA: TGTGCCAGCAGTGATCGACAGGGTAATGGCTACACCTTC.

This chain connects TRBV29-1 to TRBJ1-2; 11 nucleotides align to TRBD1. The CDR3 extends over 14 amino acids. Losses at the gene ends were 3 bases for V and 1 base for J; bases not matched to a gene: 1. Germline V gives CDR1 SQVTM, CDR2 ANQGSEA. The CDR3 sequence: CSVDGTGGNYGYTF. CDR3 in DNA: TGCAGCGTTGACGGGACAGGGGGTAACTATGGCTACACCTTC.